This T cell receptor (beta chain) derives from a study of blood T cell repertoires in COVID-19. This CDR3 has 16 residues. Looked up from germline, CDR1 is MNHNS and CDR2 is SASEGT. V shed 3 bases and J shed 5 bases, with 16 bases lying between them. Only in-frame clones appear in the TCRdb table, and some are missing; sequencing was by immunoSEQ multiplex PCR. Here the sample spans roughly 57,000 clones, 77% being singletons. The sequenced sample consisted of peripheral blood. The TCR was taken from a man aged 70 or older with active or convalescent COVID-19. V gene TRBV6-1 combines with J gene TRBJ1-4; D is undetermined. For the CDR3, the DNA is TGTGCCAGCAGTGATGGCTGGGCGGGGAAAAATGAAAAACTGTTTTTT. As protein: CASSDGWAGKNEKLFF.